This T cell receptor (beta chain) was observed in a study of blood T cell repertoires in COVID-19. As for the study in general: COVID-19 samples from acute and convalescent phases originated in the United States, Italy and Spain. T cells, B-cell-depleted T cells, or PBMCs provided the cDNA or gDNA that served as material.

Original data processing: Nucleated cell counts were estimated from reference gene primer amplification. Here immunoSEQ multiplex PCR was the method, and the copy in TCRdb shows in-frame clones only, minus some. V and J calls and clone size are as listed in that table; D and trimming were resolved from the DNA. The sample gives 75,000 to 90,000 clones, around 80% of which show up once; approximately 12% is in the top ten. Germline lookup yields CDR1 LNHDA and CDR2 SQIVND (reference sequence). The CDR3 extends over 15 amino acids. After removal of 4 bases from V and 8 bases from J, the junction contained 7 bases not matched to a gene.

Source material: peripheral blood. The sequence derives from a woman aged 40-49 years with active or convalescent COVID-19. The chain recombines TRBV19 with TRBJ2-1; 11 bases align to TRBD2. The CDR3 sequence: CASSTASGRKDEQFF. DNA of the CDR3: TGTGCCAGTAGTACCGCTAGCGGGAGGAAGGATGAGCAGTTCTTC.